This TCR beta chain was observed in a study of metastatic and nonmetastatic thyroid tumors. For the study at large: Repertoires from blood and tumor or nodule tissue of malignant and benign thyroid patients were compared.

This clone came up many times. Its antigen is currently unknown. The V end lost 2 bases, the J end lost 1 base, and 8 bases lay between the germline ends. The CDR3 has 14 residues. Germline lookup yields CDR1 SGHRS and CDR2 YFSETQ. None of the patients had undergone any treatment ahead of thyroid surgery. Findings and limits, study-wide: Versus benign nodules, malignant thyroid tumors reportedly had significantly higher TCR beta diversity, in blood and tumor.

As handled by the study authors: Between-group CDR3 differences, defined by clinicopathological status, yielded a distant-metastasis classifier for papillary thyroid cancer. Using MiXCR, TCRdb reanalyzed the PCR reads. The V and J calls come from TCRdb's annotation, not from the publication. Of tens of thousands of clones in the sample, about an eighth were seen once. The sample taken for sequencing was tumor tissue. The source of this sequence is a female donor with papillary thyroid cancer or a benign thyroid nodule (not recorded which). Some clones in this sample may be carry-over from other donors' samples. The V and J genes are TRBV5-1 and TRBJ2-3; D gene unclear. CDR3 protein: CASSFNPGTDTQYF. In DNA, the CDR3 is TGCGCCAGCAGCTTTAACCCTGGCACAGATACGCAGTATTTT.